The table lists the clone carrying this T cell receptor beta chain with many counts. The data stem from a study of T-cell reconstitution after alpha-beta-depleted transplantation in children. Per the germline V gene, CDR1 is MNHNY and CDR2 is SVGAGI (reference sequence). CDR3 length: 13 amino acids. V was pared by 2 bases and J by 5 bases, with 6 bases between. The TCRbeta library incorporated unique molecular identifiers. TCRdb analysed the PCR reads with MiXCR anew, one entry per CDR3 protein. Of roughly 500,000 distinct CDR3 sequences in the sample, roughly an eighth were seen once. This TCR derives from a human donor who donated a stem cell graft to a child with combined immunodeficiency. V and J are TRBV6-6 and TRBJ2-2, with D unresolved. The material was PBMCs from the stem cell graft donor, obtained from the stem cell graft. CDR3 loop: CASSYLRTGELFF. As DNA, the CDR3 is TGTGCCAGCAGTTACCTGAGAACCGGGGAGCTGTTTTTT.